The entry that follows covers one T cell receptor (beta chain) sequence. The antigen it binds to is not known. Per-base quality was not reported, and no clone a single base away is much larger than it. Other nucleotide sequences from this sample produce the same CDR3. The cohort consisted of approximately 690 healthy bone marrow donors. At the time of sampling, all cohort members were nominally healthy, though unrecorded immune exposures were likely present. The donor was CMV seronegative and belonged to the group of 380 or so seronegative cohort members. Every donor gave a peripheral blood sample, and the peripheral blood mononuclear cells from that sample were used for TCR beta sequencing. The Qiagen DNeasy Blood Extraction Kit was used to extract genomic DNA from the blood cell samples. Preparation of the library involved the immunoSEQ multiplex PCR assay. A mixture of 60 forward primers for TCR Vbeta segments and 13 reverse primers for TCR Jbeta segments was used in the multiplex PCR. Amplification of the CDR3 region of rearranged TCR beta genes was performed with a multiplex PCR assay on genomic DNA. On the Illumina HiSeq System, the amplified TCR beta libraries were sequenced as 87-base-pair reads. The authors processed their data as follows. Across the 500 to 750 repertoires, a later analysis counted around 80 million unique TCR beta chains, around 11 million of which were shared by at least two donors. To remove PCR and sequencing errors, raw reads were error-corrected and collapsed into unique sequences using a nearest-neighbor algorithm that merged closely related sequences. To assign V, D and J gene segments, CDR3 sequences were aligned to IMGT reference sequences. Each retained sequence needed at least a six-nucleotide match to both a V gene segment and a J gene segment. A rearrangement counted as productive if the CDR3 had no stop codons and remained in frame with V and J, and every other rearrangement counted as non-productive. Following IMGT convention, CDR3 was defined as the stretch from the second conserved V-encoded cysteine to the conserved J-encoded phenylalanine. In an earlier analysis of approximately 590 of the donors, sequences lacking an unambiguous match to a single V gene segment were excluded. An earlier analysis of 587 of the donors classified V segments as functional when productive rearrangements were above 56.7% and as segregating when the standard deviation between donors was above 5%. A statistical classification framework was developed to diagnose cytomegalovirus status using the catalog of TCR beta chain sequences. In a later analysis, V and J genes were assigned by comparing TCR nucleotide sequences against IMGT/GENE-DB human TR gene sequences. Using the TCRdist pipeline, a later analysis assigned CDR3 sequences along with most-parsimonious VDJ recombination scenarios. A later analysis defined each TCR beta chain by its CDR3 amino acid sequence plus V-gene family, and excluded reads lacking a unique V-gene family. A later analysis removed 500 to 600 highly shared, low-generation-probability nucleotide sequences to deal with suspected cross-contamination and a sequencing artifact. A later analysis calculated a clonal expansion index for each public chain from normalized within-repertoire ranks of inferred template counts. In a later analysis, generation probabilities were computed using a VDJ recombination model fitted to out-of-frame rearrangements, and the results were checked against IGoR. Hypergeometric tests were used in a later analysis to score TCR-TCR, TCR-HLA and TCR-CMV co-occurrence, with a repertoire-size bias correction applied to the TCR pairs. In a later analysis, false discovery rates were estimated by permuting HLA or CMV assignments 20 times. A later analysis grouped co-occurring TCRs with DBSCAN, adding TCRdist sequence similarity when clustering within HLA-allele-positive subsets. Co-occurrence clustering excluded repertoires with fewer than 30,000 or more than 120,000 public chains, plus five with anomalous nucleotide sharing. TCRdb holds this immuneACCESS table with in-frame rearrangements only. Some clones are missing; in checked studies, unresolved V genes explain under half, and the rest has no known cause. V and J calls and clone size follow that table, whereas D and trimming were derived from the DNA. The sample records about 190,000 clones, around nine tenths of which are singletons. Approximately 1.9% of the sample belongs to the ten largest clones.

This entry is derived from a study of cytomegalovirus exposure and HLA in healthy donors (TCRdb year 2017). Context from the whole study: An earlier analysis of 587 of the donors reported 250 to 300 Gb of sequence data and approximately 120 million unique TCR beta sequences obtained from roughly 180 million T cells. A later analysis re-analyzed previously published TCR beta repertoires from several hundred donors and added high-resolution HLA genotyping to study TCR occurrence patterns. On average, approximately 250,000 unique TCR beta nucleotide sequences were sequenced per donor among about 400 genotyped donors of the cohort, with roughly 18% of those sequences being non-productive. In addition to the first cohort of 666 subjects, a separate validation cohort of 120 different subjects was used. Using immunosequencing, the study profiled T cell repertoires from 550 to 750 subjects and related those repertoires to cytomegalovirus serostatus. An early release covering roughly 580 HLA-typed donors comprised approximately 290 gigabases of sequencing data and around 86 million unique TCR sequences. Every discovery cohort repertoire had been produced on one sequencing platform. The study was designed to test whether signatures of past pathogen exposure could be identified by cataloging public T cell receptors. Typing coverage varied by locus: roughly 629-640 donors for A, B, C, DRB1 and DQB1; approximately 560 for DQA1; some 610 for DPA1; about 450 for DPB1. Roughly five DR-DQ haplotypes were handled as single units for association and clustering, since linkage in the cohort was strong. The genetic ancestry cluster associated with self-reported Caucasian donors included 81% of the roughly 400 genotyped donors. Class I and class II HLA loci were covered by the typing at four-digit resolution. A later genetic analysis took genome-wide SNP genotypes for about three fifths of the 666 donors and used that subset as a discovery cohort. To predict cytomegalovirus infection status, the study brought together high-throughput TCR immunosequencing, statistical association of individual TCRs with disease status, and machine learning. Rather than using new phenotypic data, the later analysis identified candidate immune exposures from TCR beta sequences and from how often those sequences occurred across donors. An earlier analysis of 500 to 650 of the donors applied high-throughput TCR beta sequencing to assess whether each TCR beta V gene segment acted as functional or pseudogenic. Donor age, sex, ethnicity and CMV serostatus were collected together with the repertoire data. The study at large found these results: In vitro tests confirmed that a few of the cytomegalovirus-associated TCR beta chains recognize cytomegalovirus antigens. According to a later analysis, parvovirus B19, influenza, CMV and Epstein-Barr virus appeared linked to several top co-occurrence clusters. In an earlier analysis of 587 of the donors, most TCR beta V segments appeared in productive rearrangements about 87% or about 30% of the time, broadly matching IMGT annotations. Compared with equally common non-associated chains, HLA-associated TCR beta chains in a later analysis were more clonally expanded and had lower generation probabilities. Immune exposure information for the cohort was limited to CMV serostatus. Because some donors lacked HLA typing at each locus, the association tests relied only on the typed subset. The presence/absence analyses assumed that sequencing depth was roughly uniform across donors, and that assumption may not be true. In a later genetic analysis, fewer N-insertions in productive TCRs were reported among donors in an Asian-associated ancestry cluster than the roughly 700-donor mean. The study listed 164 TCR beta chains as associated with cytomegalovirus. Roughly 17 rarely observed V segments, including chromosome 9 orphons, were excluded from the earlier analysis of 550 to 700 of the donors because counts were too low. A cluster of highly shared sequence variants was judged likely to represent a technical artifact of the sequencing pipeline. Correlated functional status among segregating V segments might reflect linkage disequilibrium, but an unknown experimental factor could not be ruled out. A further reported finding was that TCR beta sequences accurately predicted the HLA-A and HLA-B alleles for most subjects in the first cohort. Some IMGT-functional V segments, including TRBV6-2 and TRBV6-3, could not be told apart with the 87-base-pair reads, so those segments were excluded. The cohort was sequenced for TCR beta chains only, and without alpha or paired-chain data the features that could be detected were limited. Cytomegalovirus status was reported to be diagnosed by the classifier with high specificity and sensitivity in both the original and validation cohorts. The authors suggested that the approach could potentially be generalized to other disease states and immunological phenotypes. In a later genetic analysis, a missense DCLRE1C variant was associated with V-gene and J-gene trimming of TCR beta chains, and the association was replicated in an independent cohort. While some public TCRs were present in many individuals, most TCR sequences turned up only very rarely across donors. A later analysis found that most CMV-associated TCR beta chains appeared HLA-restricted, with HLA associations seemingly driven largely by CMV exposure. When HLA alleles, especially DR and DQ, strongly co-occurred, TCR associations were difficult to assign to individual alleles. In a later analysis, the rate of TCR association differed among HLA loci, with DRB1 alleles having the most associated TCRs and HLA-C alleles having the fewest. At a false discovery rate of 0.05, a later analysis linked about 17,000 TCR beta sequences to specific HLA alleles.

The CDR3 spans 17 residues, from the cysteine through the phenylalanine. The DNA shown is the 51-base CDR3, in frame from base 1. Sequences SGHVS (CDR1) and FNYEAQ (CDR2) are obtained from the germline V gene. Trimming costs V 1 base and J 0 bases, and their ends lie 13 bases apart. Sequencing used PBMCs. Recombination linked TRBV7-6 to TRBJ2-4; the D segment could be TRBD1, given 6 matching bases. This TCR was recovered from a woman under 30 in good health and CMV-seronegative. This receptor has the CDR3 CASSLVVAGEAKNIQYF. The nucleotides are TGTGCCAGCAGCTTAGTTGTGGCAGGGGAAGCCAAAAACATTCAGTACTTC. The CDR3 plus the reference TRBV7-6 and TRBJ2-4 genes for the other parts give the full variable domain: GAGVSQSPRYKVTKRGQDVALRCDPISGHVSLYWYRQALGQGPEFLTYFNYEAQQDKSGLPNDRFSAERPEGSISTLTIQRTEQRDSAMYRCASSLVVAGEAKNIQYFGAGTRLSVL.